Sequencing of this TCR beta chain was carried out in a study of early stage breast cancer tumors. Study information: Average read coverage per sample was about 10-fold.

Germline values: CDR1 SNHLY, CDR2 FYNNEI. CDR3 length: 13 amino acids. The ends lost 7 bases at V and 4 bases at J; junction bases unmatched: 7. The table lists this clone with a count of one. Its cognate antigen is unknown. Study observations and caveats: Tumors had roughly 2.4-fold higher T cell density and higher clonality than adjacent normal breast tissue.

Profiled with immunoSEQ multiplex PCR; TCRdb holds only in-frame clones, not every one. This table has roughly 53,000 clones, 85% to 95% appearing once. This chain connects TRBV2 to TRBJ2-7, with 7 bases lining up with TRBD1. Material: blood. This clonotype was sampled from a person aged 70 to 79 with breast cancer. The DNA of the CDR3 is TGTGCCAGCACTCCGGGACAGAGGTACGAGCAGTACTTC. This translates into CASTPGQRYEQYF.